These 18 T cell receptor beta chains originate from one sample sequenced in a study of cytomegalovirus exposure and HLA in healthy donors. The PCR was carried out with 60 Vbeta primers and 13 Jbeta primers. TCRdb's copy holds only in-frame clones and misses some; the assay was immunoSEQ multiplex PCR. This table has roughly 190,000 clones, around four fifths appearing once. Sequencing used PBMCs. The source is a woman in her thirties or forties in good health and CMV-seronegative.

The V and J genes are TRBV6-1 and TRBJ1-5; tentatively, D is TRBD1 (5 bases). CDR3 size: 15 residues. In germline, CDR1 is MNHNS, CDR2 SASEGT. V was cut by 6 bases and J by 9 bases, with 21 bases left in between. The CDR3 bases are TGTGCCAGCAGCGATATGGGCCAGGGAGGTAGGCCCCAGCATTTT. This translates into CASSDMGQGGRPQHF.

The chain joins TRBV4-2 to TRBJ2-5; tentatively, D is TRBD2 (6 bases). CDR1 and CDR2 from the germline V gene are LGHNA and YNFKEQ. The CDR3 spans 17 residues. V lost 1 base, J lost 5 bases, and 20 bases lay in between. CDR3 region: CASSQVGVRDFHETQYF. The CDR3 nucleotides are TGTGCCAGCAGCCAAGTGGGGGTTAGGGACTTTCATGAGACCCAGTACTTC.

The chain employs TRBV7-9 and TRBJ1-4; D is possibly TRBD1 (5 bases). This CDR3 spans 15 amino acids. CDR1 is SEHNR, CDR2 FQNEAQ, per germline (reference sequence). V was clipped by 6 bases and J by 3 bases, with 14 bases between them. The CDR3 reads CASSSNRDSNEKLFF. The CDR3, as DNA: TGTGCCAGCAGTTCTAACCGGGACTCTAATGAAAAACTGTTTTTT.

The chain couples TRBV2 to TRBJ2-5; the D gene is possibly TRBD2 (5 bases). This CDR3 comprises 13 residues. With 6 bases removed from V and 2 bases from J, the gap between germline ends came to 10 bases. The germline V gene encodes CDR1 SNHLY and CDR2 FYNNEI. CDR3 amino acids: CASRGSRQETQYF. CDR3 DNA: TGTGCCAGCAGGGGGAGCAGACAAGAGACCCAGTACTTC.

This clone was detected only a few times. The J gene is TRBJ2-1, the V gene TRBV19, with 8 bases identical to TRBD2. V shed 8 bases, J shed 9 bases, and the junction held 12 bases outside the gene matches. The germline CDR1 and CDR2 sequences are LNHDA and SQIVND (reference sequence). This CDR3 comprises 14 residues. CDR3 in DNA: TGTGCCAGTTCGCCCCGAGCGGGAGCAGGTGAGCAGTTCTTC. It codes for CASSPRAGAGEQFF.

V gene TRBV4-3 combines with J gene TRBJ2-7, with TRBD1 matching over 7 bases. Germline V gene sequence: CDR1 LGHNA, CDR2 YSLEER. The length of the CDR3 is 15 residues. The V and J ends lost 0 bases and 4 bases, in that order; junction bases with no gene match: 6. The CDR3, as DNA: TGCGCCAGCAGCCAAGAGGGGAGCAGGGGGTACGAGCAGTACTTC. Its protein product is CASSQEGSRGYEQYF.

The chain uses TRBV5-1 and TRBJ1-2, with D possibly matching TRBD1 (5 bases). This CDR3 is 13 amino acids long. Germline values: CDR1 SGHRS, CDR2 YFSETQ. V dropped 4 bases and J dropped 3 bases, with 10 bases sitting between them. The CDR3: CASSPDRHYGYTF. The CDR3 DNA reads TGCGCCAGCAGCCCAGACAGACACTATGGCTACACCTTC.

This chain joins TRBV25-1 and TRBJ2-2; 9 positions match TRBD1. The germline V gene has CDR1 MGHDK and CDR2 SYGVNS. The CDR3 sequence is 16 residues long. J was trimmed by 4 bases and V by 3 bases; bases with no gene match: 6. The DNA for the CDR3 is TGTGCCAGCAGTGATTATAAGGGACAGGGCACCGGGGAGCTGTTTTTT. Protein: CASSDYKGQGTGELFF.

V is TRBV19 and J is TRBJ1-1, with unresolved D. CDR1 LNHDA and CDR2 SQIVND come from the germline V gene (reference sequence). The CDR3 is 14 residues long. V gave up 11 bases and J gave up 2 bases, with 18 bases separating them. Written as DNA, the CDR3 is TGTGCCGCCCGAACCCCCGGGGTCAACACTGAAGCTTTCTTT. This encodes CAARTPGVNTEAFF.

The chain couples TRBV2 to TRBJ2-1; TRBD1 matches at 10 bases. This CDR3 comprises 15 residues. In germline, CDR1 is SNHLY, CDR2 FYNNEI. The V and J ends lost 3 bases and 8 bases, in that order; junction bases with no gene match: 7. CDR3 nucleotides: TGTGCCAGCAGTGAGGGACAGGGGATGTGGGATGAGCAGTTCTTC. Translation gives CASSEGQGMWDEQFF. The full variable domain, completed using reference TRBV2 and TRBJ2-1, is EPEVTQTPSHQVTQMGQEVILRCVPISNHLYFYWYRQILGQKVEFLVSFYNNEISEKSEIFDDQFSVERPDGSNFTLKIRSTKLEDSAMYFCASSEGQGMWDEQFFGPGTRLTVL.

Concerning this clone: This CDR3 is also generated by other DNA sequences in the sample. V gene TRBV7-9 combines with J gene TRBJ1-5; no clear D gene. V was trimmed by 6 bases and J by 4 bases, leaving 7 bases between them. The CDR3 runs to 12 residues. Germline CDR1 reads SEHNR; CDR2 reads FQNEAQ (reference sequence). The CDR3 spells CASSLSNQPQHF. The CDR3 coding sequence is TGTGCCAGCAGTTTGTCTAATCAGCCCCAGCATTTT.

This clone was observed a single time. One end of the junction does not line up with germline, which may come from a read error. At the DNA level, this CDR3 is encoded by other sequences in the same sample as well. The chain couples TRBV19 to TRBJ1-4, with TRBD1 identical over 7 bases. The germline V gene encodes CDR1 LNHDA and CDR2 SQIVND (reference sequence). This CDR3 region has 18 residues. The CDR3 DNA reads TGCGCCAGTAGTGAACAGGGGTTGGGGGCAGCAACTAATGAAAAACTGTTTTTT. This gives the protein CASSEQGLGAATNEKLFF.

The chain employs TRBV19 and TRBJ2-5, with 7 bases fitting TRBD2. The CDR3 runs to 13 residues. Germline values: CDR1 LNHDA, CDR2 SQIVND (reference sequence). The trim removed 10 bases at V and 0 bases at J, leaving 5 bases unmatched. CDR3 nucleotides: TGTGCCACGGGGAGGGGCTACCAAGAGACCCAGTACTTC. Its protein product is CATGRGYQETQYF. Full variable domain (rest looked up from reference TRBV19 and TRBJ2-5): DGGITQSPKYLFRKEGQNVTLSCEQNLNHDAMYWYRQDPGQGLRLIYYSQIVNDFQKGDIAEGYSVSREKKESFPLTVTSAQKNPTAFYLCATGRGYQETQYFGPGTRLLVL.

The V call is TRBV15, the J call TRBJ2-1; 11 bases line up with TRBD2. CDR1 and CDR2 (germline): LNHNV, YYDKDF (reference sequence). Trimming removed 7 bases from V and 3 bases from J; junction bases left unmatched: 8. The length of the CDR3 is 16 residues. The CDR3 here is CATKPLAGAIYNEQFF. The CDR3 nucleotides are TGTGCCACCAAGCCACTAGCGGGAGCCATCTACAATGAGCAGTTCTTC.

V is TRBV7-2 and J is TRBJ1-2, with TRBD1 matching 11 bases. The junction had 3 bases not matched to a gene; V was cut back by 5 bases and J by 1 base. Germline CDR1 is SGHTA and CDR2 is FQGNSA. This CDR3 has 15 residues. DNA of the CDR3: TGTGCCAGCAGCGGACAGGGGGCGAGTAACTATGGCTACACCTTC. Translating gives CASSGQGASNYGYTF.

The chain uses TRBV14 and TRBJ1-4; TRBD1 aligns across 10 bases. CDR3 length: 15 amino acids. V shed 3 bases and J 7 bases; nucleotides not matched to a gene: 5. The germline V gene has CDR1 SGHDN and CDR2 FVKESK. This CDR3 reads CASSQRQGATEKLFF. In DNA, the CDR3 is TGTGCCAGCAGCCAGAGACAGGGGGCAACTGAAAAACTGTTTTTT.

This rearrangement joins TRBV15 to TRBJ2-3; 8 bases align to TRBD2. CDR3 length equals 19 residues. V was pared by 0 bases and J by 3 bases, with 14 bases of the junction left unmatched. The V gene's germline CDR1 is LNHNV and CDR2 YYDKDF (reference sequence). This CDR3 is CATSRDRGLAAGETDTQYF. The CDR3 nucleotides are TGTGCCACCAGCAGAGATCGAGGGTTAGCAGCGGGAGAGACAGATACGCAGTATTTT.

This chain uses TRBV5-4 with TRBJ1-2, with TRBD1 as a possible D gene (6 bases). This CDR3 has 13 amino acids. With 4 bases removed from V and 5 bases from J, the gap between germline ends came to 12 bases. CDR1 SGHNT and CDR2 YYREEE come from the germline V gene (reference sequence). This CDR3 reads CASSEGQSYGYTF. DNA of the CDR3: TGTGCCAGCAGCGAAGGACAGTCATATGGCTACACCTTC.